A selection of T cell receptor beta chains follows, all from one sample in a study of blood T cell repertoires in COVID-19. The table came from immunoSEQ multiplex PCR; TCRdb's copy has only in-frame clones and leaves some out. The sample lists about 60,000 clones, roughly 90% occurring once. The material sequenced was peripheral blood. Receptors originate from a woman aged 60-70 years with active COVID-19. CDR3s include the opening cysteine and the closing phenylalanine or tryptophan. D genes are given only for firm matches. Clone sizes are given selectively: once, few, many, or a class where the clone is expanded.

v_gene: TRBV9; d_gene: TRBD2; j_gene: TRBJ2-5; abundance: -; CDR3nt: TGTGCCAGCAGCGTAGCTAACGTCCCTAGCGGGGGCACCCAGTACTTC; CDR3aa: CASSVANVPSGGTQYF
v_gene: TRBV3-1/TRBV3-2; d_gene: TRBD2; j_gene: TRBJ2-7; abundance: -; CDR3nt: TGTGCCAGCAGCCAATCTAGCGGGGGGACCTACGAGCAGTACTTC; CDR3aa: CASSQSSGGTYEQYF
v_gene: TRBV2; d_gene: TRBD1; j_gene: TRBJ1-4; abundance: once; CDR3nt: TGTGCCAACTCAGGGGGGAGTGAAAAACTGTTTTTT; CDR3aa: CANSGGSEKLFF
v_gene: TRBV30; d_gene: -; j_gene: TRBJ1-1; abundance: -; CDR3nt: TGTGCCTGGAGTGCCCGGACAGTGAACACTGAAGCTTTCTTT; CDR3aa: CAWSARTVNTEAFF
v_gene: TRBV10-3; d_gene: TRBD1; j_gene: TRBJ2-3; abundance: -; CDR3nt: TGTGCCATCAGGCCGGGACAGGACACAGATACGCAGTATTTT; CDR3aa: CAIRPGQDTDTQYF
v_gene: TRBV12-3/TRBV12-4; d_gene: -; j_gene: TRBJ1-1; abundance: -; CDR3nt: TGTGCCAGCAGTTTGGGAGGACCTTTCTTT; CDR3aa: CASSLGGPFF
v_gene: TRBV10-3; d_gene: TRBD2; j_gene: TRBJ2-1; abundance: -; CDR3nt: TGTGCCATCAGGGAGACTAGCGGGGAAACCTACAATGAGCAGTTCTTC; CDR3aa: CAIRETSGETYNEQFF
v_gene: TRBV2; d_gene: TRBD1; j_gene: TRBJ1-2; abundance: -; CDR3nt: TGTGCCACCCGACAGGGGGGGGACTATGGCTACACCTTC; CDR3aa: CATRQGGDYGYTF
v_gene: TRBV5-8; d_gene: -; j_gene: TRBJ1-2; abundance: -; CDR3nt: TGTGCCAGCAGCTTGGTCGTCGGGGTCGCTTATGGCTACACCTTC; CDR3aa: CASSLVVGVAYGYTF
v_gene: TRBV4-2; d_gene: -; j_gene: TRBJ2-1; abundance: -; CDR3nt: TGTGCCAGCAGCCGTGAGCAATTCGATTTCGGGCAGTTCTTC; CDR3aa: CASSREQFDFGQFF
v_gene: TRBV29-1; d_gene: TRBD1; j_gene: TRBJ2-3; abundance: -; CDR3nt: TGCAGCGTTGAAGATTGGAGAGGGGGCAGCACAGATACGCAGTATTTT; CDR3aa: CSVEDWRGGSTDTQYF
v_gene: TRBV27; d_gene: TRBD1; j_gene: TRBJ1-1; abundance: few; CDR3nt: TGTGCCAGCAGTTTATATGGTGGGACAGGGGTGAACACTGAAGCTTTCTTT; CDR3aa: CASSLYGGTGVNTEAFF
v_gene: TRBV4-1; d_gene: -; j_gene: TRBJ1-3; abundance: -; CDR3nt: TGCGCCAGCAGCCAAGATCCGGGCTCTGGAAACACCATATATTTT; CDR3aa: CASSQDPGSGNTIYF
v_gene: TRBV7-8; d_gene: -; j_gene: TRBJ1-2; abundance: -; CDR3nt: TGTGCCAGCAGCTACGCTACCGGGGACTATGGCTACACCTTC; CDR3aa: CASSYATGDYGYTF
v_gene: TRBV3-1/TRBV3-2; d_gene: TRBD2; j_gene: TRBJ2-5; abundance: -; CDR3nt: TGTGCCAGCAGCCAAGCAAGCGGGGGGTTTCGGGAGACCCAGTACTTC; CDR3aa: CASSQASGGFRETQYF
v_gene: TRBV10-3; d_gene: TRBD1; j_gene: TRBJ1-1; abundance: -; CDR3nt: TGTGCCATCAGTACTCCGGGACAGGGTATCGGGACTGAAGCTTTCTTT; CDR3aa: CAISTPGQGIGTEAFF
v_gene: TRBV18; d_gene: -; j_gene: TRBJ2-7; abundance: -; CDR3nt: TGTGCCAGCTCACCCGTTTTCCAGGGATACTCCTACGAGCAGTACTTC; CDR3aa: CASSPVFQGYSYEQYF
v_gene: TRBV2; d_gene: TRBD1; j_gene: TRBJ2-5; abundance: -; CDR3nt: TGTGCCAGCAGTGAATCGGGACAGCCTCTTCTGGCCCAGTACTTC; CDR3aa: CASSESGQPLLAQYF
v_gene: TRBV9; d_gene: TRBD1; j_gene: TRBJ2-1; abundance: -; CDR3nt: TGTGCCAGCAGCGTTCAACCAGGGACAGGCTCAAATGAGCAGTTCTTC; CDR3aa: CASSVQPGTGSNEQFF
v_gene: TRBV25-1; d_gene: -; j_gene: TRBJ1-1; abundance: -; CDR3nt: TGTGCCAGCAGCAGACAGGTGGGGGGGGCTGAAGCTTTCTTT; CDR3aa: CASSRQVGGAEAFF